This TCR beta chain was sequenced for a study of cytomegalovirus exposure and HLA in healthy donors. General study points: Most observed TCR sequences were rare, whereas some public TCRs were detected in many donors. In vitro testing confirmed a few CMV-associated chains as specific for CMV antigens. What a later analysis showed was that several of the most significant clusters appeared linked to common viral pathogens.

Germline values: CDR1 MNHNY, CDR2 SVGAGI (reference sequence). With 2 bases clipped from V and 4 bases from J, the junction kept 5 bases outside the gene matches. CDR3 length equals 14 residues. This clone was detected only a few times. Its antigen is still unknown. Both 60 Vbeta primers and 13 Jbeta primers went into the PCR. Clones were read by immunoSEQ multiplex PCR, and TCRdb kept only the in-frame ones, dropping some. The repertoire holds about 59,000 clones, with around 83% as singletons. The sample was PBMCs. This chain uses TRBV6-6 with TRBJ2-7; 7 nucleotides line up with TRBD2. The origin of this receptor is a human donor in good health. In DNA form, the CDR3 reads TGTGCCAGCAGTTACGGGGGGGAGTTTTACGAGCAGTACTTC. Translated: CASSYGGEFYEQYF.